These 23 T cell receptor beta chains came from one sample sequenced in a study of shared clonotypes between healthy human individuals. Method: immunoSEQ multiplex PCR; TCRdb's copy keeps in-frame clones and lacks some. The sample lists millions of clones, 93% occurring once. CD8 cells regarded as naive lacked CD45RO, were positively chosen for CCR7, and omitted terminally differentiated effector memory CD45RA+ cells. Specimen: naive CD8+ T cells from PBMCs. All receptors come from a man in his late teens or twenties in good health. Some clones in this sample may be carry-over from other donors' samples.

In this sample, this clone turned up once. This chain uses TRBV27 with TRBJ2-2; perhaps TRBD1 as D (6 bases). CDR1 is MNHEY, CDR2 SMNVEV, per germline (reference sequence). V gave up 5 bases and J gave up 3 bases, with 16 bases separating them. This CDR3 region has 16 residues. The CDR3 here is CASSPSTGQYTGELFF. The CDR3 nucleotides are TGTGCCAGCAGTCCTTCGACAGGCCAGTACACCGGGGAGCTGTTTTTT.

This clone has a single count. This rearrangement joins TRBV7-9 to TRBJ2-1; possibly TRBD1 or TRBD2 for D (5 bases each). The ends were cut back, 6 bases at V and 3 bases at J, with 15 bases in the middle. The CDR3 consists of 15 residues. Germline V gene data show CDR1 as SEHNR and CDR2 as FQNEAQ (reference sequence). The CDR3 sequence is CASRGEEAGYNEQFF. The CDR3 region has the DNA TGTGCCAGCAGGGGGGAAGAGGCAGGCTACAATGAGCAGTTCTTC. Full variable domain (remainder filled in from reference TRBV7-9 and TRBJ2-1): DTGVSQNPRHKITKRGQNVTFRCDPISEHNRLYWYRQTLGQGPEFLTYFQNEAQLEKSRLLSDRFSAERPKGSFSTLEIQRTEQGDSAMYLCASRGEEAGYNEQFFGPGTRLTVL.

Worth noting for this clone: An end of the junction differs from the germline gene, which may be a read error. Other DNA sequences within the sample encode an identical CDR3. The rearrangement uses TRBV15 and TRBJ2-2; D tentatively reads TRBD1 or TRBD2 (6 bases each). This CDR3 spans 15 amino acids. Germline V gene data show CDR1 as LNHNV and CDR2 as YYDKDF (reference sequence). The CDR3 sequence: CATSRGGQGTGELFF. CDR3 coding DNA: TGCGCCACCAGCAGAGGGGGGCAGGGGACCGGGGAGCTGTTTTTT. The variable domain in full, with the rest retrieved from reference TRBV15 and TRBJ2-2, is DAMVIQNPRYQVTQFGKPVTLSCSQTLNHNVMYWYQQKSSQAPKLLFHYYDKDFNNEADTPDNFQSRRPNTSFCFLDIRSPGLGDTAMYLCATSRGGQGTGELFFGEGSRLTVL.

The sample holds one count of this clone. In DNA, the CDR3 is TGTGCCAGCAGCACTCCTAGCGGGCCGGGGCTCTCCTACGAGCAGTACTTC. Translation gives CASSTPSGPGLSYEQYF. The chain combines TRBV7-9 with TRBJ2-7, with TRBD2 matching over 8 bases. V lost 5 bases, J lost 0 bases, and 12 bases stayed unmatched. The V gene's germline CDR1 is SEHNR and CDR2 FQNEAQ (reference sequence). This CDR3 has 17 residues.

The chain uses TRBV12-5 and TRBJ1-2, with 10 bases fitting TRBD1. This CDR3 is built from 16 residues. V shed 7 bases and J 5 bases; nucleotides not matched to a gene: 13. Germline values: CDR1 LGHNT, CDR2 FRNRAP. CDR3 residues: CASAAVRQGARYGYTF. The CDR3 bases are TGTGCTAGTGCGGCCGTCCGACAGGGGGCTAGGTATGGCTACACCTTC.

This clone was detected only a few times. This chain links TRBV19 with TRBJ1-5, with D tentatively TRBD1 (5 bases). Germline assignment: CDR1 LNHDA and CDR2 SQIVND (reference sequence). The CDR3 totals 14 residues. V lost 9 bases to trimming and J lost 2 bases, with 14 bases between them. The CDR3: CASELRDRNQPQHF. CDR3 nucleotide sequence: TGTGCCAGCGAGCTCAGGGACCGCAATCAGCCCCAGCATTTT.

The table lists this clone with a count of one. The chain links TRBV19 to TRBJ1-2; 10 nucleotides agree with TRBD1. The CDR3 spans 14 residues. Per germline, CDR1 LNHDA and CDR2 SQIVND (reference sequence). Unmatched junction bases numbered 12, after V lost 11 bases and J lost 6 bases. CDR3 nucleotides: TGTGCCTCAGCCGGGACAGGGGTTAAAGATGGCTACACCTTC. It yields the protein CASAGTGVKDGYTF.

The CDR3 nucleotides are TGTGCCAGCAGCTCTACGAGAGGGGGCCCGGATGGCTACACCTTC. It yields the protein CASSSTRGGPDGYTF. The rearrangement joins TRBV7-9 to TRBJ1-2; 7 nucleotides match TRBD1. V was clipped by 4 bases and J by 6 bases; unmatched bases: 11. This CDR3 comprises 15 residues. Per the germline V gene, CDR1 is SEHNR and CDR2 is FQNEAQ (reference sequence). Combining the CDR3 with reference TRBV7-9 and TRBJ1-2 gives the whole variable domain DTGVSQNPRHKITKRGQNVTFRCDPISEHNRLYWYRQTLGQGPEFLTYFQNEAQLEKSRLLSDRFSAERPKGSFSTLEIQRTEQGDSAMYLCASSSTRGGPDGYTFGSGTRLTVV.

The V and J genes are TRBV15 and TRBJ2-7; tentative D call: TRBD2 (7 bases). The ends were cut back, 6 bases at V and 6 bases at J, with 12 bases in the middle. CDR3 length: 12 amino acids. The germline CDR1 and CDR2 sequences are LNHNV and YYDKDF (reference sequence). CDR3 protein: CATRGGGFEQYF. The CDR3 DNA sequence: TGTGCCACCAGAGGGGGGGGCTTCGAGCAGTACTTC.

The chain carries TRBV6-5 and TRBJ2-1, with D maybe TRBD1 (6 bases). V lost 5 bases, J lost 5 bases, and 10 bases lay in between. The CDR3 length is 13 residues. Germline CDR1 MNHEY, CDR2 SVGAGI. The CDR3 bases are TGTGCCAGCAGTGTATGGACAGACAATGAGCAGTTCTTC. It yields the protein CASSVWTDNEQFF.

The genes are TRBV30 and TRBJ1-5; perhaps TRBD1 as D (5 bases). Trimming cost V 1 base and J 0 bases, with 19 bases left between them. The CDR3 runs to 18 residues. Per germline, CDR1 GTSNPN and CDR2 SVGIG (reference sequence). CDR3 sequence reads: CAWSAGTPMFLSNQPQHF. Here the CDR3 DNA reads TGTGCCTGGAGTGCCGGGACCCCGATGTTCCTTAGCAATCAGCCCCAGCATTTT.

This chain connects TRBV5-1 to TRBJ2-7, with D perhaps TRBD1 (6 bases). The germline CDR1 and CDR2 sequences are SGHRS and YFSETQ. V lost 0 bases to trimming and J lost 1 base, with 14 bases between them. There are 16 residues in the CDR3. CDR3 residues: CASSLGWGQASYEQYF. As DNA, the CDR3 is TGCGCCAGCAGCTTGGGGTGGGGGCAGGCGTCCTACGAGCAGTACTTC.

The chain recombines TRBV6-5 with TRBJ1-3; D is uncertain. The length of the CDR3 is 11 residues. V lost 10 bases to trimming and J lost 0 bases, with 4 bases between them. Germline values: CDR1 MNHEY, CDR2 SVGAGI. As DNA, the CDR3 is TGTGCCACCTCCTCTGGAAACACCATATATTTT. Its protein is CATSSGNTIYF.

This chain joins TRBV4-1 and TRBJ1-5; no clear D gene. The germline V gene has CDR1 MGHRA and CDR2 YSYEKL. V gave up 4 bases and J gave up 7 bases, with 14 bases separating them. This CDR3 contains 14 residues. The CDR3 nucleotides read TGCGCCAGCAGCCCTCGACCGGTCGGGCAGCCCCAGCATTTT. Protein: CASSPRPVGQPQHF.

This chain connects TRBV6-1 to TRBJ1-3; perhaps TRBD1 as D (6 bases). The germline CDR1 and CDR2 sequences are MNHNS and SASEGT. Between the trimmed V and J ends, which lost 1 base and 6 bases, there was a span of 13 bases. The CDR3 length is 15 residues. The CDR3: CASSEDRTALNTIYF. The CDR3 DNA is TGTGCCAGCAGTGAAGATCGGACAGCCTTAAACACCATATATTTT.

In regard to this clone: Other DNA sequences in the sample encode the same CDR3. CDR3 in amino acids: CASSLAGGGTEAFF. In DNA form, the CDR3 reads TGTGCCAGCAGCTTGGCAGGTGGCGGGACTGAAGCTTTCTTT. The chain combines TRBV5-4 with TRBJ1-1; D remains ambiguous. Trimming stripped 0 bases from V and 5 bases from J, with 11 bases between. The CDR3 consists of 14 residues. Germline CDR1 and CDR2: SGHNT and YYREEE (reference sequence).

This rearrangement joins TRBV7-9 to TRBJ1-2, with D possibly TRBD1 on 5 matching bases. Trimming pared 6 bases from V and 4 bases from J, leaving 18 bases between. Germline-derived CDR1 and CDR2 are SEHNR and FQNEAQ (reference sequence). This CDR3 is 15 amino acids long. The CDR3 region is CASRPKIDSPYGYTF. The CDR3 DNA sequence: TGTGCCAGCAGGCCTAAAATCGACAGTCCCTATGGCTACACCTTC.

This sequence joins TRBV4-1 and TRBJ2-1, with unresolved D. Germline loops: CDR1 MGHRA, CDR2 YSYEKL. The CDR3 totals 16 residues. The V end lost 0 bases, the J end lost 6 bases, and 15 bases lay between the germline ends. The CDR3 DNA reads as TGCGCCAGCAGCCAAGAGGTTAGGGCCCGGCCCAATGAGCAGTTCTTC. This sequence encodes CASSQEVRARPNEQFF.

In nucleotides, the CDR3 is TGTGCCTGGAGCCCGGACAGGGGCACTGAAGCTTTCTTT. It translates to CAWSPDRGTEAFF. The gene calls are TRBV30 and TRBJ1-1; 9 bases agree with TRBD1. Germline loops: CDR1 GTSNPN, CDR2 SVGIG (reference sequence). V was clipped by 3 bases and J by 4 bases; unmatched bases: 3. CDR3 size: 13 residues.

V usage is TRBV19 and J usage is TRBJ2-5, with 8 nucleotides matching TRBD1. Germline loops: CDR1 LNHDA, CDR2 SQIVND (reference sequence). This CDR3 is 14 amino acids long. The V segment lost 5 bases and the J segment 5 bases; nucleotides outside the gene matches: 7. The CDR3 coding sequence is TGTGCCAGTAGTCCCCGACAGGGGCGGGAGACCCAGTACTTC. Protein sequence: CASSPRQGRETQYF.

This chain joins TRBV11-2 and TRBJ2-7; D may be TRBD1 (5 bases). Germline V gene lookup returns CDR1 SGHAT and CDR2 FQNNGV. This CDR3 has 16 amino acids. The V end was cut by 4 bases, the J end by 0 bases, with 16 bases between. The DNA of the CDR3 is TGTGCCAGCAGCTCATTTAAGACAGACAGCTCCTACGAGCAGTACTTC. This sequence encodes CASSSFKTDSSYEQYF.

The rearrangement links TRBV7-9 to TRBJ2-1; 8 bases match TRBD1. The germline gives CDR1 SEHNR, CDR2 FQNEAQ (reference sequence). J was trimmed by 2 bases and V by 5 bases; bases with no gene match: 8. This CDR3 has 16 residues. This CDR3 is CASSPQDRETYNEQFF. The DNA for the CDR3 is TGTGCCAGCAGCCCGCAGGACAGGGAGACCTACAATGAGCAGTTCTTC.

V gene TRBV5-6 combines with J gene TRBJ1-5, with a weak D call TRBD1 (5 bases). Germline-derived CDR1 and CDR2 are SGHDT and YYEEEE. The CDR3 length is 14 residues. The ends were cut back, 0 bases at V and 3 bases at J, with 7 bases in the middle. CDR3: CASSLDRTNQPQHF. DNA of the CDR3: TGTGCCAGCAGCTTGGACAGGACCAATCAGCCCCAGCATTTT.